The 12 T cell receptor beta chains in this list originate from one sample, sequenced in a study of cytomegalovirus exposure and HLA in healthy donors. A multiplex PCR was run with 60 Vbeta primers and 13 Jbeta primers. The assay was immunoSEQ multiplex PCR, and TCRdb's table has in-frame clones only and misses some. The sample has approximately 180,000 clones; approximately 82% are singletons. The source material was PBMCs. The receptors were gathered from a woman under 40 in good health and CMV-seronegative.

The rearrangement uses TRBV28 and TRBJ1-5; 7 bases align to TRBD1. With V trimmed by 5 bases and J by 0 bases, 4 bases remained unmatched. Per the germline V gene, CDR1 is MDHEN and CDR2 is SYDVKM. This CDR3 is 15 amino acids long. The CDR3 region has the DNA TGTGCCAGCAGTGGGACAGAATATAGCAATCAGCCCCAGCATTTT. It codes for CASSGTEYSNQPQHF.

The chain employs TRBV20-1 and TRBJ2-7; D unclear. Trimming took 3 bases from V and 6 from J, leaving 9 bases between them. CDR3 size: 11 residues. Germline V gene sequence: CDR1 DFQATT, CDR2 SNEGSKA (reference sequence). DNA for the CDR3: TGCAGTGCTAGTCAGAAACGCGAGCAGTACTTC. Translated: CSASQKREQYF.

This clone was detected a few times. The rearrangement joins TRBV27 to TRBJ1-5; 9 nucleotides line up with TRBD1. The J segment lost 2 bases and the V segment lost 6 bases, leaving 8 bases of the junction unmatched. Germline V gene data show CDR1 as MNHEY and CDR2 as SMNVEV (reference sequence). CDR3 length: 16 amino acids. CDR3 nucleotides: TGTGCCAGCAGAAGTACAGGGGGCGCGGGCAATCAGCCCCAGCATTTT. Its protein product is CASRSTGGAGNQPQHF.

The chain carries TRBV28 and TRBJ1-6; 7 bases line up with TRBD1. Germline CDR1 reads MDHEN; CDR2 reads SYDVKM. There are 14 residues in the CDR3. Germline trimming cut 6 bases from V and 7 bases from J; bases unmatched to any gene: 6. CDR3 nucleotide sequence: TGTGCCAGCAGAGGGACAGCCCTAAATTCACCCCTCCACTTT. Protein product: CASRGTALNSPLHF.

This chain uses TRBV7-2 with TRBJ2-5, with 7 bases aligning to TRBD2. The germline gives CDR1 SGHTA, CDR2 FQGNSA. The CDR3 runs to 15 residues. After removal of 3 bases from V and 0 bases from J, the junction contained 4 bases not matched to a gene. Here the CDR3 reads CASSLLLANQETQYF. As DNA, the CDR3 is TGTGCCAGCAGCTTGCTACTAGCGAACCAAGAGACCCAGTACTTC.

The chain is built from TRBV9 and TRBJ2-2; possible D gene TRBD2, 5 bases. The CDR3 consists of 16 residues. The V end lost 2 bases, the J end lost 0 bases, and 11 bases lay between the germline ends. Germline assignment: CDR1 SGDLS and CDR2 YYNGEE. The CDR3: CASSVRTEANTGELFF. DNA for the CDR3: TGTGCCAGCAGCGTCCGGACTGAGGCGAACACCGGGGAGCTGTTTTTT.

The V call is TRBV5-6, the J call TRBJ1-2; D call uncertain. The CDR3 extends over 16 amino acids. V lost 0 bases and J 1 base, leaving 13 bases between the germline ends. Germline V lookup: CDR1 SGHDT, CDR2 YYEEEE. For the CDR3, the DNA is TGTGCCAGCAGCTTGGAAGGTGGGAGTATTAACTATGGCTACACCTTC. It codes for CASSLEGGSINYGYTF.

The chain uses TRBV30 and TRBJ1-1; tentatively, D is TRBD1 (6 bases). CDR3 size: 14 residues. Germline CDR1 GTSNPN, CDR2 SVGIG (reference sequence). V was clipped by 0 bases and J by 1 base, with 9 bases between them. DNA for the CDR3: TGTGCCTGGAGTGTACAGGGTGGGAACACTGAAGCTTTCTTT. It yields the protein CAWSVQGGNTEAFF. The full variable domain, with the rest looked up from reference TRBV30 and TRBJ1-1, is SQTIHQWPATLVQPVGSPLSLECTVEGTSNPNLYWYRQAAGRGLQLLFYSVGIGQISSEVPQNLSASRPQDRQFILSSKKLLLSDSGFYLCAWSVQGGNTEAFFGQGTRLTVV.

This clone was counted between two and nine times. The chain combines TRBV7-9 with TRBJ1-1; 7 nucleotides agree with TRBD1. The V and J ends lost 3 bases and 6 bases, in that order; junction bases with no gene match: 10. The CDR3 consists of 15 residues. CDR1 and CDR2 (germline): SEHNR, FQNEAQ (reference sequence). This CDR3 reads CASSFSWGTVAEAFF. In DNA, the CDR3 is TGTGCCAGCAGCTTTTCTTGGGGGACAGTAGCTGAAGCTTTCTTT.

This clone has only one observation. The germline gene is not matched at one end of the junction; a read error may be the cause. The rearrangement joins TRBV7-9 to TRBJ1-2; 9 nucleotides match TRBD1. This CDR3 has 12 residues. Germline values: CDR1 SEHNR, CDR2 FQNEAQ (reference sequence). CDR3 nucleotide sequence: TGTTCCAGCAGCTCAACAGGGGGCCGCTACACCTTC. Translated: CSSSSTGGRYTF.

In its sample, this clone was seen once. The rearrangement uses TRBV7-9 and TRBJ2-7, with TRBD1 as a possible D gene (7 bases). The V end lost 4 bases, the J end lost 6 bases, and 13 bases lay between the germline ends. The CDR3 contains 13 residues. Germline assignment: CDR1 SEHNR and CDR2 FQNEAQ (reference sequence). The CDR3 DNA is TGTGCCAGCAGCTATGGGCAGGGGGGCGAGCAGTACTTC. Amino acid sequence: CASSYGQGGEQYF.

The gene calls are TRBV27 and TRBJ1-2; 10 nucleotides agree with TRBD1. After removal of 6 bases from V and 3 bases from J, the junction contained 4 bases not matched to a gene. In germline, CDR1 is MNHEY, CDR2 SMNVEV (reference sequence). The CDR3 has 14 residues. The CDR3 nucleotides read TGTGCCAGCAGCCGACAGGGGGCCGACTATGGCTACACCTTC. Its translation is CASSRQGADYGYTF.